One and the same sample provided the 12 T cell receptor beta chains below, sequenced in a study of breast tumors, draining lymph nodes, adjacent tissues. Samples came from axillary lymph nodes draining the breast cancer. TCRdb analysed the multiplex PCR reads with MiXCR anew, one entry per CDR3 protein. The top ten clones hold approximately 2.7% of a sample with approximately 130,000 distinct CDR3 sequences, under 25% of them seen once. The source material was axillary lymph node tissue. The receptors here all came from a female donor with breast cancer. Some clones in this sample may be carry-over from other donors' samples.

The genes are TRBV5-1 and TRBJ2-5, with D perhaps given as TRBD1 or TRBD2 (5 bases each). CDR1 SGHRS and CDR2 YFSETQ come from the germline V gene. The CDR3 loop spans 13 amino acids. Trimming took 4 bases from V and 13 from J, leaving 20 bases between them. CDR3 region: CASSPHRGETWYF. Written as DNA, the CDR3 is TGCGCCAGCAGCCCACACCGAGGGGAGACCTGGTACTTC.

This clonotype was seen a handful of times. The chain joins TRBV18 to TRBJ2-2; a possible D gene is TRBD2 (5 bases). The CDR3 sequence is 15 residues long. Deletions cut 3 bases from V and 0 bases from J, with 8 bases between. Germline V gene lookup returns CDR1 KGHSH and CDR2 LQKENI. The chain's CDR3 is CASSPRVSNTGELFF. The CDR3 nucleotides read TGTGCCAGCTCACCGCGGGTCTCGAACACCGGGGAGCTGTTTTTT.

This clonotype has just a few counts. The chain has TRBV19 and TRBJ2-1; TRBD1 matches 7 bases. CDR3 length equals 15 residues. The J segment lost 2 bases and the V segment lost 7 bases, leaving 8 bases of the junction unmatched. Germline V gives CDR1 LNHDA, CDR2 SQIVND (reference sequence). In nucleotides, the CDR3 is TGTGCCAGTAAAAAGTCCGGGACAGCCTACAATGAGCAGTTCTTC. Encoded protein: CASKKSGTAYNEQFF.

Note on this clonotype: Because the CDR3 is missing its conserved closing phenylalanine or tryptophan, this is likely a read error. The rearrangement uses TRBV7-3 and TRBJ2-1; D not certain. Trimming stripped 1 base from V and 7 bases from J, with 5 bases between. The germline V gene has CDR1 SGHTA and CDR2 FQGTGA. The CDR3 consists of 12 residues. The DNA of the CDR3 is TGTGCCAGCAGCTTAAACGAGAATGAGCAGTTCGTC. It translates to CASSLNENEQFV.

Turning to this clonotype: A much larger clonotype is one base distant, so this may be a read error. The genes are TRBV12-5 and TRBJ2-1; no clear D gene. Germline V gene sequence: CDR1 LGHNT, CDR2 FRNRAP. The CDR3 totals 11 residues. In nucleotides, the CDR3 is TGTGCTAGTGGTTTGTACAATGGGCAGTTCTTC. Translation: CASGLYNGQFF.

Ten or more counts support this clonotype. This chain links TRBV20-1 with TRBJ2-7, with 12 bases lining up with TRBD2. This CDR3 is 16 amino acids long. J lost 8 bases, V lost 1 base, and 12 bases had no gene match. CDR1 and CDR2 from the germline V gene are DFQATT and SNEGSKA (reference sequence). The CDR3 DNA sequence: TGCAGTGCTAGAGGAGGACTAGCGGGGCCCGTCCGTAAGCAGTACTTC. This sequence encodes CSARGGLAGPVRKQYF.

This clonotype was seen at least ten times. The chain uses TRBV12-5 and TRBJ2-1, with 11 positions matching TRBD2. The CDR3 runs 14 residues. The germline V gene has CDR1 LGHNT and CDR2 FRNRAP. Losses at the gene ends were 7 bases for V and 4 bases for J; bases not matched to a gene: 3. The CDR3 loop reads CASAIAGGYNEQFF. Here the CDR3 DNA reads TGTGCTAGTGCCATAGCGGGAGGGTACAATGAGCAGTTCTTC.

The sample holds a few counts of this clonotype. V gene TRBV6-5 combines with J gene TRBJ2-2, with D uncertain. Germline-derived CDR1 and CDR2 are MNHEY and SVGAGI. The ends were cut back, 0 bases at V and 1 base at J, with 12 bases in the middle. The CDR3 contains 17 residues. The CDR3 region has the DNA TGTGCCAGCAGTTACTCGATATTGGGGATGAACACCGGGGAGCTGTTTTTT. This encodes CASSYSILGMNTGELFF.

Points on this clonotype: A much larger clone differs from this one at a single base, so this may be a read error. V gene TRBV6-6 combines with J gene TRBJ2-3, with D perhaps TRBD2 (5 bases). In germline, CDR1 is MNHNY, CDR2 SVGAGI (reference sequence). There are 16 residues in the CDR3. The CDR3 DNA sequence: TGTGCCAGCAGTCACTCTAGCAGGTTCCCCCGGGATACGCAGTATTTT. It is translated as CASSHSSRFPRDTQYF.

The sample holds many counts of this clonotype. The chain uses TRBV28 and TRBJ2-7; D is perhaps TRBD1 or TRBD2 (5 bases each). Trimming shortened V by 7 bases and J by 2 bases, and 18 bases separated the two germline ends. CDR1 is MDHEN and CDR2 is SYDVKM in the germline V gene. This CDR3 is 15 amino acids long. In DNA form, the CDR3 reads TGTGCCAGCACCAACTTCCGGGACCGTACCTACGAGCAGTACTTC. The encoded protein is CASTNFRDRTYEQYF. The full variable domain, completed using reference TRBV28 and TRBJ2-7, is DVKVTQSSRYLVKRTGEKVFLECVQDMDHENMFWYRQDPGLGLRLIYFSYDVKMKEKGDIPEGYSVSREKKERFSLILESASTNQTSMYLCASTNFRDRTYEQYFGPGTRLTVT.

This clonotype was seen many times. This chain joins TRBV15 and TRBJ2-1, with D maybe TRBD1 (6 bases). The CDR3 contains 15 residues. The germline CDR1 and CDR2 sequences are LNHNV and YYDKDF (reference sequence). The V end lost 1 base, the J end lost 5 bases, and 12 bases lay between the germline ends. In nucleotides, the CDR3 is TGTGCCACCAGCAGAGCTGGCAGGGGACACAATGAGCAGTTCTTC. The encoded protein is CATSRAGRGHNEQFF.

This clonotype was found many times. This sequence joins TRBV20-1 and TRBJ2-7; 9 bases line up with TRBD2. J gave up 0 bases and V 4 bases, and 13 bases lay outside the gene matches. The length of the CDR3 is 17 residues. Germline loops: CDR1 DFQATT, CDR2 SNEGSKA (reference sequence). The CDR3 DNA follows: TGCAGTGCTACGGGTGAGGGACTAGCCTCAATCTCCTACGAGCAGTACTTC. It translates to CSATGEGLASISYEQYF.